The 28 T cell receptor beta chains below were found in one sample sequenced in a study of T-cell reconstitution after alpha-beta-depleted transplantation in children. Unique molecular identifiers were incorporated when the TCRbeta library was constructed. TCRdb re-called the PCR reads through MiXCR, storing one row per CDR3 protein. Found here are approximately 650,000 distinct CDR3 sequences, 13% of them singletons; the top ten hold around 0.76%. The input for sequencing was PBMCs, taken before TCRalphabeta/CD19-depleted stem cell transplant. These receptors came from a girl aged 2 to 9 with congenital amegakaryocytic thrombocytopenia, due to receive a stem cell transplant.

With regard to this clonotype: This may come from a read error, since a much larger clone is one base off. The chain carries TRBV20-1 and TRBJ1-1; no reliable D call. Germline V CDR1 and CDR2: DFQATT, SNEGSKA (reference sequence). This CDR3 is 14 amino acids long. The CDR3 DNA sequence: TGCAGTGCTAGAGATCCCATGGGGTACCGTGAAGCTTCCTTT. Encoded protein: CSARDPMGYREASF.

This clonotype was picked up a small number of times. This chain joins TRBV29-1 and TRBJ2-2; D is perhaps TRBD2 (5 bases). The CDR3 is 13 amino acids. The ends were cut back, 5 bases at V and 5 bases at J, with 12 bases in the middle. In germline, CDR1 is SQVTM, CDR2 ANQGSEA. The chain's CDR3 is CSVRLAVTGELFF. The CDR3 region has the DNA TGCAGCGTTCGGCTAGCTGTAACCGGGGAGCTGTTTTTT.

This clonotype was seen at least ten times. V is TRBV5-1 and J is TRBJ2-5; TRBD2 matches 10 bases. Germline values: CDR1 SGHRS, CDR2 YFSETQ. This CDR3 has 16 amino acids. V gave up 3 bases and J gave up 4 bases; unmatched junction bases: 9. As DNA, the CDR3 is TGCGCCAGCAGCTCGTCTAGCGGGAGAGTCGGAGAGACCCAGTACTTC. It codes for CASSSSSGRVGETQYF.

The sample holds many counts of this clonotype. The chain employs TRBV7-9 and TRBJ2-7; D is uncertain. From germline, CDR1 is SEHNR and CDR2 FQNEAQ (reference sequence). The CDR3 runs 12 residues. The V end was cut by 5 bases, the J end by 3 bases, with 8 bases between. In DNA, the CDR3 is TGTGCCAGCAGCCGACACGTCTACGAGCAGTACTTC. The encoded protein is CASSRHVYEQYF.

The gene calls are TRBV5-1 and TRBJ1-3; tentatively, D is TRBD1 (5 bases). Germline V CDR1 and CDR2: SGHRS, YFSETQ. V gave up 4 bases and J gave up 0 bases, with 17 bases separating them. This CDR3 comprises 17 residues. CDR3 nucleotides: TGCGCCAGCAGCCGGGGACGCCCGTCTCTCTCTGGAAACACCATATATTTT. This gives the protein CASSRGRPSLSGNTIYF.

Ten or more counts support this clonotype. This chain links TRBV10-1 with TRBJ2-1; the match to TRBD2 covers 11 bases. The trim removed 0 bases at V and 9 bases at J, leaving 4 bases unmatched. Germline V gives CDR1 WNHNN, CDR2 SYGVQD (reference sequence). This CDR3 contains 15 residues. DNA for the CDR3: TGCGCCAGCAGTGAGTCGGAGACTAGCGGGATTGAGCAGTTCTTC. Protein sequence: CASSESETSGIEQFF.

The rearrangement uses TRBV28 and TRBJ2-3; 7 positions match TRBD2. Germline CDR1 is MDHEN and CDR2 is SYDVKM. This CDR3 region has 15 residues. Unmatched junction bases numbered 6, after V lost 6 bases and J lost 0 bases. CDR3 nucleotide sequence: TGTGCCAGCAGCGCAGCGGGACTTAGCACAGATACGCAGTATTTT. Its translation is CASSAAGLSTDTQYF.

This clonotype was recorded many times. V is TRBV25-1 and J is TRBJ2-7; a weak D match, TRBD2 (5 bases). V lost 6 bases to trimming and J lost 2 bases, with 11 bases between them. The CDR3 spans 13 residues. Germline CDR1 MGHDK, CDR2 SYGVNS. The CDR3 region is CASRTSFPYEQYF. Here the CDR3 DNA reads TGTGCCAGCAGAACTAGTTTCCCCTACGAGCAGTACTTC.

The chain is built from TRBV20-1 and TRBJ2-3, with 7 bases fitting TRBD2. Germline assignment: CDR1 DFQATT and CDR2 SNEGSKA (reference sequence). Losses at the gene ends were 0 bases for V and 0 bases for J; bases not matched to a gene: 15. The CDR3 has 19 amino acids. CDR3: CSARDLSRVGRTSTDTQYF. The CDR3, as DNA: TGCAGTGCTAGAGATCTGTCCCGGGTCGGGAGGACTAGCACAGATACGCAGTATTTT.

This clonotype has ten or more counts. This chain links TRBV5-1 with TRBJ2-1, with a weak D call TRBD2 (6 bases). The CDR3 has 15 residues. Germline-derived CDR1 and CDR2 are SGHRS and YFSETQ. V lost 5 bases and J lost 7, with 19 bases in between. CDR3 in DNA: TGCGCCAGCAGTTATCTAGCGTCCCAGGGTAATGAGCAGTTCTTC. Its translation is CASSYLASQGNEQFF.

This clonotype was counted between two and nine times. This chain joins TRBV19 and TRBJ2-5; D may be TRBD1 (5 bases). The V end lost 6 bases, the J end lost 2 bases, and 19 bases lay between the germline ends. CDR3 length equals 16 residues. In germline, CDR1 is LNHDA, CDR2 SQIVND (reference sequence). The CDR3 DNA is TGTGCCAGTAGGACAAAGAATTCAGGGAAACAAGAGACCCAGTACTTC. Encoded protein: CASRTKNSGKQETQYF.

The CDR3 sequence is CSRLLAEGGYTDEQFF. CDR3 DNA: TGCAGCCGACTTCTAGCGGAGGGGGGGTACACTGATGAGCAGTTCTTC. This chain connects TRBV20-1 to TRBJ2-1; the D gene is possibly TRBD2 (7 bases). CDR3 size: 16 residues. Per germline, CDR1 DFQATT and CDR2 SNEGSKA (reference sequence).

In this sample, this clonotype turned up a few times. J is TRBJ2-5 and V is TRBV5-1; D may be TRBD1 (5 bases). This CDR3 spans 15 amino acids. V lost 0 bases and J lost 3, with 12 bases in between. Per the germline V gene, CDR1 is SGHRS and CDR2 is YFSETQ. This chain's CDR3 is CASSLAQGPEETQYF. The CDR3 nucleotides read TGCGCCAGCAGCTTGGCCCAGGGTCCCGAAGAGACCCAGTACTTC.

About this clonotype itself: This may stem from a read error, because a much larger clone lies one nucleotide away. V is TRBV5-1 and J is TRBJ2-2; 9 bases agree with TRBD1. This CDR3 region has 13 residues. Per the germline V gene, CDR1 is SGHRS and CDR2 is YFSETQ. The CDR3 bases are TGCGCCACCACAGGGGGCGAAGGCGGGGGGCTGTTTTTT. Its protein is CATTGGEGGGLFF.

In its sample, this clonotype was seen many times. The chain employs TRBV6-4 and TRBJ2-3; 10 bases align to TRBD2. This CDR3 comprises 16 residues. The germline CDR1 and CDR2 sequences are MRHNA and SNTAGT. V shed 0 bases, J shed 2 bases, and the junction held 2 bases outside the gene matches. CDR3 DNA sequence: TGTGCCAGCAGTGACTCGAGCGGGAGGGCCACAGATACGCAGTATTTT. It yields the protein CASSDSSGRATDTQYF.

The chain is built from TRBV12-3 or TRBV12-4 and TRBJ2-1; possible D gene TRBD1, 6 bases. V lost 5 bases to trimming and J lost 5 bases, with 13 bases between them. The CDR3 runs to 14 residues. CDR3 sequence (DNA): TGTGCCAGCAGTAAGGTGTCAGGGGACAATGAGCAGTTCTTC. The encoded protein is CASSKVSGDNEQFF.

This clonotype was seen repeatedly, ten times or more. The V and J genes are TRBV7-9 and TRBJ1-1; no clear D gene. V shed 2 bases and J shed 2 bases, with 12 bases lying between them. The CDR3 contains 15 residues. Germline-derived CDR1 and CDR2 are SEHNR and FQNEAQ (reference sequence). The CDR3 loop reads CASSLLAGLNTEAFF. The CDR3 coding sequence is TGTGCCAGCAGCTTACTTGCGGGCCTCAACACTGAAGCTTTCTTT.

The sample holds many counts of this clonotype. CDR3 residues: CAINGQGQDSPLHF. CDR3 coding DNA: TGTGCCATCAATGGACAGGGGCAGGATTCACCCCTCCACTTT. The chain employs TRBV10-3 and TRBJ1-6, with 9 positions matching TRBD1. Germline trimming cut 7 bases from V and 8 bases from J; bases unmatched to any gene: 6. CDR1 is ENHRY and CDR2 is SYGVKD in the germline V gene. CDR3 length: 14 residues.

The chain combines TRBV5-1 with TRBJ2-1; TRBD2 is a possible D gene (6 bases). The germline V gene encodes CDR1 SGHRS and CDR2 YFSETQ. CDR3 length: 14 residues. The V end was cut by 4 bases, the J end by 5 bases, with 13 bases between. CDR3 amino acids: CASSGGLGNNEQFF. As DNA, the CDR3 is TGCGCCAGCAGCGGGGGACTGGGAAACAATGAGCAGTTCTTC.

The chain has TRBV29-1 and TRBJ2-1; a possible D gene is TRBD2 (6 bases). The V end lost 4 bases, the J end lost 3 bases, and 13 bases lay between the germline ends. This CDR3 comprises 14 residues. From germline, CDR1 is SQVTM and CDR2 ANQGSEA. The CDR3 loop is CSVVSSVFYNEQFF. The DNA of the CDR3 is TGCAGCGTTGTTTCTAGCGTCTTCTACAATGAGCAGTTCTTC.

This clonotype was observed many times. DNA for the CDR3: TGTGCCAGCAGCCTACCGGGACTGTTAGACAATGAGCAGTTCTTC. Translating gives CASSLPGLLDNEQFF. This chain links TRBV28 with TRBJ2-1; D may be TRBD2 (6 bases). This CDR3 spans 15 amino acids. Germline V lookup: CDR1 MDHEN, CDR2 SYDVKM. V lost 6 bases to trimming and J lost 5 bases, with 17 bases between them.

This clonotype was counted ten times or more. The chain employs TRBV20-1 and TRBJ2-5; the D is unclear. CDR1 and CDR2 (germline): DFQATT, SNEGSKA (reference sequence). Trimming removed 5 bases at V and 3 bases at J, with 10 bases between. The CDR3 is 12 amino acids. CDR3 in DNA: TGCAGTGCTGACCCTAGAAAAGAGACCCAGTACTTC. Translating gives CSADPRKETQYF.

In this sample, this clonotype turned up many times. The chain joins TRBV12-3 or TRBV12-4 to TRBJ1-2; 7 nucleotides line up with TRBD1. The V and J ends lost 6 bases and 6 bases, in that order; junction bases with no gene match: 13. The CDR3 is 15 amino acids. CDR3 sequence: CASSLVQTGNNGYTF. Written as DNA, the CDR3 is TGTGCCAGCAGCTTGGTACAGACAGGGAACAATGGCTACACCTTC.

The rearrangement joins TRBV18 to TRBJ2-1; D is perhaps TRBD1 or TRBD2 (5 bases each). The CDR3 loop spans 15 amino acids. The germline V and J ends were trimmed by 1 base and 9 bases, with 16 bases remaining between them. CDR1 KGHSH and CDR2 LQKENI come from the germline V gene. In nucleotides, the CDR3 is TGTGCCAGCTCACCACTTTCTGGGGGTTCGAGTGAGCAGTTCTTC. Encoded protein: CASSPLSGGSSEQFF.

The chain links TRBV6-2 or TRBV6-3 to TRBJ2-6; TRBD2 matches 11 bases. In germline, CDR1 is MNHEY, CDR2 SVGEGT. The CDR3 extends over 18 amino acids. V lost 5 bases, J lost 9 bases, and 15 bases stayed unmatched. In DNA, the CDR3 is TGTGCCAGCAGTCCGTTAGCGGGAGGGCCATTGAGCGACAACGTCCTGACTTTC. Encoded protein: CASSPLAGGPLSDNVLTF.

This clonotype has just a few counts. This chain uses TRBV4-1 with TRBJ2-1; D gene ambiguous. V lost 1 base and J 5 bases, leaving 12 bases between the germline ends. The germline CDR1 and CDR2 sequences are MGHRA and YSYEKL. There are 15 residues in the CDR3. The CDR3 reads CASSQVSNRDNEQFF. The DNA for the CDR3 is TGCGCCAGCAGCCAAGTCTCGAACAGAGACAATGAGCAGTTCTTC.

This clonotype was detected only a few times. The chain employs TRBV7-9 and TRBJ2-1; 8 bases map to TRBD1. CDR1 and CDR2 from the germline V gene are SEHNR and FQNEAQ (reference sequence). CDR3 size: 15 residues. The V segment lost 5 bases and the J segment 15 bases; nucleotides outside the gene matches: 18. The chain's CDR3 is CASSHPGTGPLVPFF. CDR3 nucleotide sequence: TGTGCCAGCAGCCATCCAGGGACAGGCCCTTTAGTCCCGTTCTTC. The variable domain in full, with the rest retrieved from reference TRBV7-9 and TRBJ2-1, is DTGVSQNPRHKITKRGQNVTFRCDPISEHNRLYWYRQTLGQGPEFLTYFQNEAQLEKSRLLSDRFSAERPKGSFSTLEIQRTEQGDSAMYLCASSHPGTGPLVPFFGPGTRLTVL.

There are many counts of this clonotype. This sequence joins TRBV28 and TRBJ2-1; D remains unclear. Trimming shortened V by 6 bases and J by 5 bases, and 23 bases separated the two germline ends. This CDR3 is built from 17 residues. Germline CDR1 reads MDHEN; CDR2 reads SYDVKM. The CDR3 coding sequence is TGTGCCAGCAGACCGACAACCTACGGATACCTTAACAATGAGCAGTTCTTC. It translates to CASRPTTYGYLNNEQFF.